This T cell receptor beta chain derives from a study of cytomegalovirus exposure and HLA in healthy donors. Study results and caveats: The authors listed 150 to 200 TCR beta chains as cytomegalovirus-associated.

The CDR3 runs 13 residues. Trimming removed 2 bases from V and 2 bases from J, with 7 bases in between. The germline V gene has CDR1 SGHRS and CDR2 YFSETQ. A remark on this clone: Antigen specificity is unknown.

The study ran its PCR with 60 Vbeta and 13 Jbeta primers. Data came from immunoSEQ multiplex PCR; TCRdb stores just in-frame clones and leaves some out. The data show some 120,000 clones, 55% to 75% seen once. Sample: PBMCs. This chain links TRBV5-1 with TRBJ1-1; D remains ambiguous. This clonotype was obtained from a man aged 25-40 years in good health and CMV-seronegative. The CDR3 region is CASSFGSNTEAFF. The CDR3 DNA follows: TGCGCCAGCAGCTTTGGGAGTAACACTGAAGCTTTCTTT. Using reference TRBV5-1 and TRBJ1-1 for the parts outside the CDR3, the full variable domain is KAGVTQTPRYLIKTRGQQVTLSCSPISGHRSVSWYQQTPGQGLQFLFEYFSETQRNKGNFPGRFSGRQFSNSRSEMNVSTLELGDSALYLCASSFGSNTEAFFGQGTRLTVV.